Listed here are 9 T cell receptor beta chains from one sample, sequenced in a study of blood T cells in healthy people across ages (dated by TCRdb to between 2014 and 2016). The library was built by means of 5' RACE. The instrument given in TCRdb is Illumina HiSeq 2500. A second PCR of roughly 7 to 11 cycles was performed with a sample-barcoded 5' primer and a J-beta primer mix. TCRdb reworked the public reads: Q25 trimming with fastp, MiXCR clone assembly, productive beta chains retained. Rows are unified per CDR3 protein, each entry keeping the most common DNA and genes. Counted in this sample were 650,000 to 1,000,000 distinct CDR3 sequences; around 50% of them appeared once. The top ten clones comprise roughly 20% of the sample. Sequences were obtained from blood. These receptors were taken from a man older than 75 in good health.

This clonotype has only a few counts. The rearrangement links TRBV6-2 or TRBV6-3 to TRBJ2-1; 13 bases map to TRBD2. Germline V gives CDR1 MNHEY, CDR2 SVGEGT. V was clipped by 2 bases and J by 10 bases; unmatched bases: 5. The CDR3 runs to 15 residues. The CDR3 DNA reads as TGTGCCAGCAGTTACACTAGCGGGAGGGCCTCGGAGCAGTTCTTC. This sequence encodes CASSYTSGRASEQFF.

V gene TRBV7-2 combines with J gene TRBJ1-5; perhaps TRBD1 as D (6 bases). Trimming cost V 0 bases and J 6 bases, with 12 bases left between them. The CDR3 has 15 residues. The germline V gene encodes CDR1 SGHTA and CDR2 FQGNSA. CDR3 sequence: CASSLAGGLGQPQHF. For the CDR3, the DNA is TGTGCCAGCAGCTTAGCCGGGGGCTTGGGTCAGCCCCAGCATTTT.

V is TRBV2 and J is TRBJ2-3, with no clear D. The V gene lost 0 bases and the J gene lost 2 bases, with 6 bases spanning the gap. The CDR3 extends over 14 amino acids. CDR1 and CDR2 from the germline V gene are SNHLY and FYNNEI. In DNA form, the CDR3 reads TGTGCCAGCAGTGAAGCGCTCACCACAGATACGCAGTATTTT. This codes for CASSEALTTDTQYF. The full variable domain, in which reference TRBV2 and TRBJ2-3 provide the parts outside the CDR3, is EPEVTQTPSHQVTQMGQEVILRCVPISNHLYFYWYRQILGQKVEFLVSFYNNEISEKSEIFDDQFSVERPDGSNFTLKIRSTKLEDSAMYFCASSEALTTDTQYFGPGTRLTVL.

Here the CDR3 reads CASSPPSGTQYF. CDR3 DNA: TGTGCCAGCAGTCCTCCCTCGGGGACGCAGTATTTT. The chain links TRBV12-3 or TRBV12-4 to TRBJ2-3, with D possibly TRBD2 on 5 matching bases. V was pared by 5 bases and J by 9 bases, with 12 bases between. The CDR3 sequence is 12 residues long.

Only a few counts were recorded for this clonotype. The chain carries TRBV2 and TRBJ2-3; 11 bases line up with TRBD2. The ends lost 7 bases at V and 4 bases at J; junction bases unmatched: 4. CDR3 length: 14 residues. The germline gives CDR1 SNHLY, CDR2 FYNNEI. CDR3 in DNA: TGTGCCAGCACCCAGACTAGCGGGGCAGATACGCAGTATTTT. The encoded protein is CASTQTSGADTQYF.

The V gene is TRBV20-1, the J gene TRBJ2-2; D unresolved. The length of the CDR3 is 16 residues. Germline V CDR1 and CDR2: DFQATT, SNEGSKA (reference sequence). V gave up 0 bases and J gave up 2 bases, with 13 bases separating them. The CDR3 nucleotides are TGCAGTGCTAGAGATCCCCTGGCTGGCAACACCGGGGAGCTGTTTTTT. It specifies CSARDPLAGNTGELFF.

In its sample, this clonotype was seen a few times. The chain employs TRBV3-1 and TRBJ2-1, with 11 bases aligning to TRBD2. Trimming removed 0 bases from V and 5 bases from J; junction bases left unmatched: 3. Looked up from germline, CDR1 is LGHDT and CDR2 is YNNKEL (reference sequence). The length of the CDR3 is 16 residues. The CDR3 protein is CASSQEWGLADNEQFF. Here the CDR3 DNA reads TGTGCCAGCAGCCAAGAGTGGGGACTAGCGGACAATGAGCAGTTCTTC.

The V call is TRBV6-2 or TRBV6-3, the J call TRBJ2-5; possibly TRBD1 or TRBD2 for D (5 bases each). V lost 5 bases to trimming and J lost 7 bases, with 17 bases between them. CDR1 and CDR2 from the germline V gene are MNHEY and SVGEGT. This CDR3 has 14 residues. For the CDR3, the DNA is TGTGCCAGCAGTCCCATTGGGACCTCAGGGACCCAGTACTTC. Amino acid sequence: CASSPIGTSGTQYF.

The chain combines TRBV28 with TRBJ1-2, with TRBD1 identical over 8 bases. Germline V lookup: CDR1 MDHEN, CDR2 SYDVKM. With V trimmed by 4 bases and J by 8 bases, 12 bases remained unmatched. This CDR3 has 15 amino acids. DNA for the CDR3: TGTGCCAGCAGTTCCGGGCAGGGGGCCTGGTCCGGCTACACCTTC. This translates into CASSSGQGAWSGYTF.